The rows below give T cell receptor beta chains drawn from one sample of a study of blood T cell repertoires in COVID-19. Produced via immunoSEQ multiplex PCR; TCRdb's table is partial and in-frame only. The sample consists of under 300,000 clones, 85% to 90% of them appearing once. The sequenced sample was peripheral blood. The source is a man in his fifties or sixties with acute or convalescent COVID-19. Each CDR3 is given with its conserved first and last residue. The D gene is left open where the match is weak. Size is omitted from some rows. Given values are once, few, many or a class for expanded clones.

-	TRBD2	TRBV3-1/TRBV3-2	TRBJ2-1	TGTGCCAGCAGTCAGGGACTAGCGGGAAAGTACAATGAGCAGTTCTTC	CASSQGLAGKYNEQFF
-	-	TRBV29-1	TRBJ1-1	TGCAGCGTCGGACAGATCGAAGCTTTCTTT	CSVGQIEAFF
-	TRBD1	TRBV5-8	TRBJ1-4	TGTGCCAGCAGGTGGACAGGCCGTAATGAAAAACTGTTTTTT	CASRWTGRNEKLFF
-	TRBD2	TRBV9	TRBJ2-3	TGTGCCAGCAGCCAGACGGGAGGCGTAGATACGCAGTATTTT	CASSQTGGVDTQYF
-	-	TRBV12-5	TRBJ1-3	TGTGCTAGTGGTTTGTGGGGGGGCTCTGGAAACACCATATATTTT	CASGLWGGSGNTIYF
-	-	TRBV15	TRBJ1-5	TGTGCCACCAGCGCAGGTTTGGATCAGCCCCAGCATTTT	CATSAGLDQPQHF
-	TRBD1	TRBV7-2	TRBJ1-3	TGTGCCAGCAGGGAACGACAGGGTAGTGGAAACACCATATATTTT	CASRERQGSGNTIYF
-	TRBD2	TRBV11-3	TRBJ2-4	TGTGCCAGCAGCTTAGTGGTAGCGGGGATTCAGTACTTC	CASSLVVAGIQYF
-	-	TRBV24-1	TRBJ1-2	TGTGCCACCAGTTCGACAAGAAATGGCTACACCTTC	CATSSTRNGYTF
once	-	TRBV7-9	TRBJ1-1	TGTGCCAGCAGCTTAGAGGGAGGGACTGAAGCTTTCTTT	CASSLEGGTEAFF
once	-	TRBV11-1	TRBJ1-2	TGTGCCAGCAGCTTAAGGCCAGGGGAAAGGGGCTACACCTTC	CASSLRPGERGYTF
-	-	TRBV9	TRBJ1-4	TGTGCCAGCAGCAGCGGGGGGACGGAACTGTTTTTT	CASSSGGTELFF
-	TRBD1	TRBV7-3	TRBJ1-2	TGTGCCAGCAGCTTAGGGACAGGGGCCGGCTGGGGCTACACCTTC	CASSLGTGAGWGYTF
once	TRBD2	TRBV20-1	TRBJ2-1	TGCAGTGCTAGTTCCGGGACTAGCGGGAGTGAGGGGCAGTTCTTC	CSASSGTSGSEGQFF
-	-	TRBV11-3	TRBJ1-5	TGTGCCAGCAGCTCAGGGGTGAACCAGCCCCAGCATTTT	CASSSGVNQPQHF
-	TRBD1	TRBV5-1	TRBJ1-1	TGCGCCAGCAGCCCACAGGGGCTGGGCGACACTGAAGCTTTCTTT	CASSPQGLGDTEAFF
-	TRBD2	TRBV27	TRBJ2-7	TGTGCCAGCAGTCCCCCTGGACTAGCGGGAGCGGTGCAGTACTTC	CASSPPGLAGAVQYF
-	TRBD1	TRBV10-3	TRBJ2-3	TGTGCCATCAGAAACCGGGACAGTGGCACAGATACGCAGTATTTT	CAIRNRDSGTDTQYF
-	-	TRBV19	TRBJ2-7	TGTGCCAGTAGTATAGACCAGGGGTCCGGAGAGCAGTACTTC	CASSIDQGSGEQYF
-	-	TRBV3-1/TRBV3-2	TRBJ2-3	TGTGCCAGCAGCCAACTAAGCACAGATACGCAGTATTTT	CASSQLSTDTQYF
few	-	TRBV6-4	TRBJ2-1	TGTGCCAGCAGCGTCGCCCATAATCGGGGCAATGAGCAGTTCTTC	CASSVAHNRGNEQFF
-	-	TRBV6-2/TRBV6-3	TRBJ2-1	TGTGCCAGCAGTTCCCACAAGGCGGGGCACGATGAGCAGTTCTTC	CASSSHKAGHDEQFF
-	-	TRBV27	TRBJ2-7	TGTGCCAGCAGTTTAGCGGCATACTACGAGCAGTACTTC	CASSLAAYYEQYF
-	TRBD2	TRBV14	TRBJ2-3	TGTGCCAGCAGCCCGAGGGCGGGAGGTTCAGATACGCAGTATTTT	CASSPRAGGSDTQYF
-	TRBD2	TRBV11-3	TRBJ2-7	TGTGCCAGCAGCCCTTCAGCGGGAGGGTCCCCCTACGAGCAGTACTTC	CASSPSAGGSPYEQYF
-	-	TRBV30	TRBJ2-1	TGTGCCTGGAGTACCAGGGCCTACAATGAGCAGTTCTTC	CAWSTRAYNEQFF
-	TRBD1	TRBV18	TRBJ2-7	TGTGCCAGCTCACCCGGGACAGGGGTCTCCTACGAGCAGTACTTC	CASSPGTGVSYEQYF
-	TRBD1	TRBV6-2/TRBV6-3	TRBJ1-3	TGTGCCAGCAGTTCAGGGGGACACTCTGGAAACACCATATATTTT	CASSSGGHSGNTIYF
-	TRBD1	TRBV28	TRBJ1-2	TGTGCCAGCTCTCCCCCGGGCAGGGGGCGTAGCTCGGAAGGCTACACCTTC	CASSPPGRGRSSEGYTF
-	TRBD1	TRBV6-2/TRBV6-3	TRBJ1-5	TGTGCCAGCAGTTACCCCGGACAGGGGGTTCATCAGCCCCAGCATTTT	CASSYPGQGVHQPQHF
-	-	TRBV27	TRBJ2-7	TGTGCCAGCAGTATTAGCGGCCCTCCCTACGAGCAGTACTTC	CASSISGPPYEQYF
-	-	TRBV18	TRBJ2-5	TGTGCCAGCTCACCACGGCAACAAGAGACCCAGTACTTC	CASSPRQQETQYF
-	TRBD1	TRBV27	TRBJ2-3	TGTGCCAGCAGTTTATCTGGGACAGGTCCCCCGGATACGCAGTATTTT	CASSLSGTGPPDTQYF
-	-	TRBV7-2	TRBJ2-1	TGTGCCAGCAGCTTAGCCGGCCGAGGTCTGGGGCAGTTCTTC	CASSLAGRGLGQFF
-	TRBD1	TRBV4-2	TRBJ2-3	TGTGCCAGCAGCCAAGATAGCTTCGGGACAGGGTTAGGAGATACGCAGTATTTT	CASSQDSFGTGLGDTQYF
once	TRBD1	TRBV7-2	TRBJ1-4	TGTGCCAGCAGCCAGGGACGGACAGGGGAAAAACTGTTTTTT	CASSQGRTGEKLFF
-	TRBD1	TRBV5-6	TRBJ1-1	TGTGCCAGCAGCCCATGGGACAGGGCGAACACTGAAGCTTTCTTT	CASSPWDRANTEAFF
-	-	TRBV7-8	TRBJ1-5	TGTGCCAGCAGCTTTCGGGGGGGGCGCAGTCAGCCCCAGCATTTT	CASSFRGGRSQPQHF
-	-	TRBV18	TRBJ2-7	TGTGCCAGCTCACCACCGGGGGCAGGGACCTACGAGCAGTACTTC	CASSPPGAGTYEQYF
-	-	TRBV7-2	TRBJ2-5	TGTGCCAGCGCCCTGTCTGCAGGGCAAGAGACCCAGTACTTC	CASALSAGQETQYF
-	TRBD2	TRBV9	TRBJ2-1	TGTGCCAGCAGCGGGCTAGCGGGGGCACACAATGAGCAGTTCTTC	CASSGLAGAHNEQFF
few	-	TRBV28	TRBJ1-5	TGTGCCAGCAGTCCCCTTAGTCATCAGCCCCAGCATTTT	CASSPLSHQPQHF
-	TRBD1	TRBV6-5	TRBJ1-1	TGTGCCAGCAGAGATAGGGACAGGGGTTCCACTGAAGCTTTCTTT	CASRDRDRGSTEAFF
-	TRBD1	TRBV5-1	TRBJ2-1	TGCGCCAGCTCTGGACAGGGAAGCAATGAGCAGTTCTTC	CASSGQGSNEQFF
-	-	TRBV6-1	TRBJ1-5	TGTGCCAGCAGTGAGTCCGGGGTTAGCAATCAGCCCCAGCATTTT	CASSESGVSNQPQHF
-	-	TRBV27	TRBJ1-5	TGTGCCAGCAGTTTCCAGGGTGAGGAGCCCCAGCATTTT	CASSFQGEEPQHF
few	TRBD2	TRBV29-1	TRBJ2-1	TGCAGCGTTGCTAAGAGGTCTAGCGGGGATAATGAGCAGTTCTTC	CSVAKRSSGDNEQFF
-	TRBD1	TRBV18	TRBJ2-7	TGTGCCAGCTCACCAAGGACAGGGGGTACCTACGAGCAGTACTTC	CASSPRTGGTYEQYF
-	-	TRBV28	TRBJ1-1	TGTGCCAGCAGTCCCCGGGACACTGAAGCTTTCTTT	CASSPRDTEAFF
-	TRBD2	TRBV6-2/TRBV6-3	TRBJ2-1	TGTGCCAGCAGCGCTACTAGCGGGAGTTGGAATGAGCAGTTCTTC	CASSATSGSWNEQFF
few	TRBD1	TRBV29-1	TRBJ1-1	TGCAGCGCGACCCTGGGACAGGCGAACACTGAAGCTTTCTTT	CSATLGQANTEAFF
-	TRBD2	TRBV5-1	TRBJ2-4	TGCGCCAGCAGCCCGGCAGCTAGCGGGAGGGCCCTAGCCAAAAACATTCAGTACTTC	CASSPAASGRALAKNIQYF
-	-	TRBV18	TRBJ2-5	TGTGCCAGCTCCCTTAGAGCAGGTTTCGGTGGGCAAGAGACCCAGTACTTC	CASSLRAGFGGQETQYF
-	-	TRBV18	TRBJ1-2	TGTGCCAGCTCACCACCAGGGGAAGGCTACACCTTC	CASSPPGEGYTF